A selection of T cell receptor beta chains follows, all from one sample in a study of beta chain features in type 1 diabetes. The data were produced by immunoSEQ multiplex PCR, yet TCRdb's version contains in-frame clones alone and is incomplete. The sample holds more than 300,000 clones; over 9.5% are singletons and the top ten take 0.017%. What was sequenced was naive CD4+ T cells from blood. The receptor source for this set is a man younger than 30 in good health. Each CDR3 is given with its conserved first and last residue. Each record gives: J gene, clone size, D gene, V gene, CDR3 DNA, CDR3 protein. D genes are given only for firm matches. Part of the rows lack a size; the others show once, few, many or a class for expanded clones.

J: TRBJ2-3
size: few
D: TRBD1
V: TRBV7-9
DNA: TGTGCCAGCAGCTCCGGACAGGGAGGAGGCACAGATACGCAGTATTTT
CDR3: CASSSGQGGGTDTQYF

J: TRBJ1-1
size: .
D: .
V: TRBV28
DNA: TGTGCCAGCATCGTGCCGACAAGGACTGAAGCTTTCTTT
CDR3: CASIVPTRTEAFF

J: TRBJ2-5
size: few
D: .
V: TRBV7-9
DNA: TGTGCCAGCAGCTTATCTGGCGGGGAGACCCAGTACTTC
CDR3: CASSLSGGETQYF

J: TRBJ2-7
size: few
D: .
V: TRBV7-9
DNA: TGTGCCAGCAGCACCAGGGTACTTAGCTCCTACGAGCAGTACTTC
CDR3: CASSTRVLSSYEQYF

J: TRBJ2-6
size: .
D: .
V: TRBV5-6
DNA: TGTGCCAGCAGCTTTGCTTTGGGCCAGGCTGGGGCCAACGTCCTGACTTTC
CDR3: CASSFALGQAGANVLTF

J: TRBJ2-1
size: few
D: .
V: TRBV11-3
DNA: TGTGCCAGCAGCCTAGTTTCAGGGGTCAATGAGCAGTTCTTC
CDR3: CASSLVSGVNEQFF

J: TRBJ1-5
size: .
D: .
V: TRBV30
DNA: TGTGCCTGGAGTGCGGCAGGGGCGTACCCATATAGCAATCAGCCCCAGCATTTT
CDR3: CAWSAAGAYPYSNQPQHF

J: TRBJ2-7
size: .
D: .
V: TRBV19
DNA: TGTGCCAGTAGTACAGGGCGAAGCTCCTACGAGCAGTACTTC
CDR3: CASSTGRSSYEQYF

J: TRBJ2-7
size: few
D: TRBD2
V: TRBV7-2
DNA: TGTGCCAGCAGCCTAAGACTAGCGGGAGGCTACGAGCAGTACTTC
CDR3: CASSLRLAGGYEQYF

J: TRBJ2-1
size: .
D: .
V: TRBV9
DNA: TGTGCCAGCAGCGTCCGGGATACACATGGGAATGAGCAGTTCTTC
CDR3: CASSVRDTHGNEQFF

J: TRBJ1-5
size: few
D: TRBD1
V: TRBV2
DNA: TGTGCCAGCTCCGACGACAGGGGCAATCAGCCCCAGCATTTT
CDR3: CASSDDRGNQPQHF

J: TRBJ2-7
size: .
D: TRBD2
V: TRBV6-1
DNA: TGTGCCAGCAGGACTAGCGGGGAAACCTACGAGCAGTACTTC
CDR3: CASRTSGETYEQYF

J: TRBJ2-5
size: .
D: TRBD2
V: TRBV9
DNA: TGTGCCAGCAGCGCGACTAGCGGACAAGAGACCCAGTACTTC
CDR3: CASSATSGQETQYF

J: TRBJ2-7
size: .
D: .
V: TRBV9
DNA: TGTGCCAGCAGCGTACCGAGCACTTGGAGAGAGCAGTACTTC
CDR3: CASSVPSTWREQYF

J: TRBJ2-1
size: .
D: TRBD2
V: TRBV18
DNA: TGTGCCAGCTCAGCGGGGAGGGCCGCGAGGTTGTTCAATGAGCAGTTCTTC
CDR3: CASSAGRAARLFNEQFF

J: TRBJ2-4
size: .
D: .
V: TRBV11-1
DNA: TGTGCCAGCAGCTCTCTGGGGCAAACAGCCAAAAACATTCAGTACTTC
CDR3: CASSSLGQTAKNIQYF

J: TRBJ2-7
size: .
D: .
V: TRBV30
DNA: TGTGCCTGGAGTAGGAACAGGGATGGAATAATTGGGCAGTACTTC
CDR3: CAWSRNRDGIIGQYF

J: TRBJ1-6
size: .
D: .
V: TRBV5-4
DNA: TGTGCCAGCAGCTCACGCGGGGGGGTTAATTCACCCCTCCACTTT
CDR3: CASSSRGGVNSPLHF

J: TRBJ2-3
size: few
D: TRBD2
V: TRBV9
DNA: TGTGCCAGCAGCGACCGACTAGCGGGAGGGATCACAGATACGCAGTATTTT
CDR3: CASSDRLAGGITDTQYF

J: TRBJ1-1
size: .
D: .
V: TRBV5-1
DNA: TGCGCCAGCAGCTTGGGTCGTACTGCTTTCTTT
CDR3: CASSLGRTAFF

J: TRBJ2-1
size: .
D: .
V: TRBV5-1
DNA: TGCGCCAGCAGCTTTAATAGCAATGAGCAGTTCTTC
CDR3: CASSFNSNEQFF

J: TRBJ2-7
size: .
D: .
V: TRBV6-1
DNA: TGTGCCAGCAGTGAAAAGCACAGGGCCTACGAGCAGTACTTC
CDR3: CASSEKHRAYEQYF

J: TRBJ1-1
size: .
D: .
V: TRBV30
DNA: TGTGCCTGGAGTGGGACTTTCGAAGCTTTCTTT
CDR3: CAWSGTFEAFF

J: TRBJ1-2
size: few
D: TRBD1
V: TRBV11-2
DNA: TGTGCCAGCAGCCCACAGGGGGCATTTAACTATGGCTACACCTTC
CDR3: CASSPQGAFNYGYTF

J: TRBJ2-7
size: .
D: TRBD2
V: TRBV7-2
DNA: TGTGCCAGCAGCTTAGTTGGCGGGGGATCATCTGGTGAGCAGTACTTC
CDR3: CASSLVGGGSSGEQYF

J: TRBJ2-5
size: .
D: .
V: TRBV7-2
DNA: TGTGCCAGCAGCTTAATTGGAGGAGAGACCCAGTACTTC
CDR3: CASSLIGGETQYF

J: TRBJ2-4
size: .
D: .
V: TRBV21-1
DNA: TGTGCCAGCAGCAAAAGCCCCCAGGGAATCAAAAACATTCAGTACTTC
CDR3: CASSKSPQGIKNIQYF

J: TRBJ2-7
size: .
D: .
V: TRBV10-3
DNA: TGTGCCATCAGTGGTAGCGGCTCCTACGAGCAGTACTTC
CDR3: CAISGSGSYEQYF

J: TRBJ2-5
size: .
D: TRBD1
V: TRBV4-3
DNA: TGCGCCAGCAGCCAAGAATGGGGACAGGGGTATCACGAGACCCAGTACTTC
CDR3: CASSQEWGQGYHETQYF

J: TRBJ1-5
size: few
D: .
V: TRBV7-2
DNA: TGTGCCAGCAGCTTATGGGCAGGGGATCAGCCCCAGCATTTT
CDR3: CASSLWAGDQPQHF

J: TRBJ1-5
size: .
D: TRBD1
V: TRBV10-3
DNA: TGTGCCATCAGGTCGGACAGGGGCAATCAGCCCCAGCATTTT
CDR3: CAIRSDRGNQPQHF

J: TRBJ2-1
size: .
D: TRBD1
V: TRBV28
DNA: TGTGCCAGCACCGATATCCTAAGCCCGGGGACAGGGGGAAATGAGCAGTTCTTC
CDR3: CASTDILSPGTGGNEQFF

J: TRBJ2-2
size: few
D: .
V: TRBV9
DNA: TGTGCCAGCAGAGCCAGGTTGGGCACCGGGGAGCTGTTTTTT
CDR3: CASRARLGTGELFF

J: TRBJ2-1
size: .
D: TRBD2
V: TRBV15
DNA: TGTGCCACCAGCATAGGAATAGAGCGGGGGGCGGAGCAGTTCTTC
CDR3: CATSIGIERGAEQFF

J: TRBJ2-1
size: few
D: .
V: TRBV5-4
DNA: TGTGCCAGCAGCTGGGAGGTTTCGAGGGTCACCAATGAGCAGTTCTTC
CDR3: CASSWEVSRVTNEQFF

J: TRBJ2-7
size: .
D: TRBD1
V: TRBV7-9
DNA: TGTGCCAGCAGCTCGGGACAGACCTACGAGCAGTACTTC
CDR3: CASSSGQTYEQYF

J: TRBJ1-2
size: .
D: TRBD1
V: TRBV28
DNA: TGTGCCAGCAGAATACCGGACAGGGGATCTGGCTACACCTTC
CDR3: CASRIPDRGSGYTF

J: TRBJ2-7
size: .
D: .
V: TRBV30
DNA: TGTGCCTGGAGTGTAGGGGCGGCTAGCTCCTACGAGCAGTACTTC
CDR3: CAWSVGAASSYEQYF

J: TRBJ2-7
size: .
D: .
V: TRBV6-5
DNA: TGTGCCAGCAGTTACCGCCAGGGGACTACCTACGAGCAGTACTTC
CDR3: CASSYRQGTTYEQYF

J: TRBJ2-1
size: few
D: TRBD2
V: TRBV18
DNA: TGTGCCAGCTCACCAGATAGCGGGAGCGATGAGCAGTTCTTC
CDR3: CASSPDSGSDEQFF

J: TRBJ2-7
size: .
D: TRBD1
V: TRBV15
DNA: TGTGCCACCAGCCGCCGGGACAGGGCTTCCGAGCAGTACTTC
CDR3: CATSRRDRASEQYF

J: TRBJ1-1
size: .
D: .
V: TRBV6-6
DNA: TGTGCCAGCACCCGTCGGGGGGGCGACGCGGCCACTGAAGCTTTCTTT
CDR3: CASTRRGGDAATEAFF

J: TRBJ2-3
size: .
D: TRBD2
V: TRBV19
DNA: TGTGCCAGTAGTCCCCAGACTAGCGGGAACACAGATACGCAGTATTTT
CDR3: CASSPQTSGNTDTQYF

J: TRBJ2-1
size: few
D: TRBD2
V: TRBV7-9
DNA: TGTGCCAGCAGCCCAGTAGGGACTAGGCGACCGGGCGAGCAGTTCTTC
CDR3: CASSPVGTRRPGEQFF

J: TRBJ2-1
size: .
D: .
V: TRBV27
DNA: TGTGCCAGCAGTCCTAACATGGGGCTAGCGCCCTTGAGCTCCTACAATGAGCAGTTCTTC
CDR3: CASSPNMGLAPLSSYNEQFF

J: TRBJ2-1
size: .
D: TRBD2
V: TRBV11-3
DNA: TGTGCCAGCAGCCCCCGACTAGCGGCGTACAATGAGCAGTTCTTC
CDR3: CASSPRLAAYNEQFF

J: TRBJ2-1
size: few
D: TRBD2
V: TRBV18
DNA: TGTGCCAGCTCACGTGGCGGACTAGCGCATTACAATGAGCAGTTCTTC
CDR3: CASSRGGLAHYNEQFF

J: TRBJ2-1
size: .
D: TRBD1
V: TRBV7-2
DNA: TGTGCCAGCAGCCTAAGACAGGGCCATCAGTTCTTC
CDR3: CASSLRQGHQFF

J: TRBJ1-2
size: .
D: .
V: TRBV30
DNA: TGTGCCTGGGGTAGCCGGGACAACTACTATGGCTACACCTTC
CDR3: CAWGSRDNYYGYTF